The 32 T cell receptor beta chains presented below share a single source sample, sequenced in a study of control samples from healthy donors and cancer patients (dated by TCRdb to the early 2020s). The library relied on the immunoSEQ multiplex PCR assay. TCRdb holds this immuneACCESS table with in-frame rearrangements only. Some clones are missing; in checked studies, unresolved V genes explain under half, and the rest has no known cause. This sample is represented by about 31,000 clones; approximately 94% of them were singletons. Approximately 6.6% of the sample belongs to the ten largest clones. The sequenced sample was blood. The receptors stem from a man aged 55 to 70 in good health.

The chain has TRBV7-9 and TRBJ1-2, with D possibly TRBD1 on 5 matching bases. The germline V and J ends were trimmed by 1 base and 5 bases, with 8 bases remaining between them. The germline V gene has CDR1 SEHNR and CDR2 FQNEAQ (reference sequence). The length of the CDR3 is 13 residues. The CDR3 spells CASSLGQLYGYTF. The CDR3 nucleotides read TGTGCCAGCAGCTTAGGACAGTTATATGGCTACACCTTC.

The J gene is TRBJ2-5, the V gene TRBV12-3 or TRBV12-4, with D perhaps TRBD2 (7 bases). There are 13 residues in the CDR3. Trimming cost V 6 bases and J 1 base, with 9 bases left between them. CDR3 in amino acids: CASRRGGQETQYF. The CDR3 coding sequence is TGTGCCAGCAGGAGGGGGGGCCAAGAGACCCAGTACTTC.

This rearrangement joins TRBV6-5 to TRBJ1-2; D unclear. Germline assignment: CDR1 MNHEY and CDR2 SVGAGI. This CDR3 has 14 residues. The germline V and J ends were trimmed by 0 bases and 5 bases, with 10 bases remaining between them. The CDR3 DNA follows: TGTGCCAGCAGTTACTCGACTGAAACGTATGGCTACACCTTC. Residues: CASSYSTETYGYTF.

This chain uses TRBV19 with TRBJ2-5, with 9 bases aligning to TRBD1. Germline lookup yields CDR1 LNHDA and CDR2 SQIVND (reference sequence). CDR3 length: 17 amino acids. Trimming removed 2 bases from V and 2 bases from J; junction bases left unmatched: 9. In nucleotides, the CDR3 is TGTGCCAGTAGTATACCGGGACAGGGAAGAGGACAAGAGACCCAGTACTTC. It is translated as CASSIPGQGRGQETQYF.

This clone came up once. The chain links TRBV7-2 to TRBJ1-1; D may be TRBD1 (6 bases). Germline values: CDR1 SGHTA, CDR2 FQGNSA. Trimming took off 1 base at V and 4 bases at J, with 13 bases between the two ends. The CDR3 is 15 amino acids. The CDR3 reads CASSLEGGASTEAFF. For the CDR3, the DNA is TGTGCCAGCAGCTTAGAGGGGGGGGCGAGCACTGAAGCTTTCTTT.

The chain has TRBV29-1 and TRBJ1-1, with D maybe TRBD1 (5 bases). With 7 bases removed from V and 4 bases from J, the gap between germline ends came to 10 bases. The CDR3 is 11 amino acids. Germline values: CDR1 SQVTM, CDR2 ANQGSEA. The CDR3 bases are TGCAGCGGTGGGGGTAGCACTGAAGCTTTCTTT. The encoded protein is CSGGGSTEAFF.

This chain connects TRBV6-6 to TRBJ2-1, with 9 bases that match TRBD1. Germline trimming cut 5 bases from V and 4 bases from J; bases unmatched to any gene: 6. The germline V gene encodes CDR1 MNHNY and CDR2 SVGAGI (reference sequence). CDR3 length equals 15 residues. The chain's CDR3 is CASSRPGQGYNEQFF. The DNA for the CDR3 is TGTGCCAGCAGTCGCCCGGGACAGGGATACAATGAGCAGTTCTTC.

This clone was counted between two and nine times. The chain uses TRBV19 and TRBJ1-1; no firm D call. This CDR3 has 14 residues. Germline lookup yields CDR1 LNHDA and CDR2 SQIVND (reference sequence). The V end lost 1 base, the J end lost 2 bases, and 8 bases lay between the germline ends. CDR3 amino acids: CASSIGRGNTEAFF. DNA of the CDR3: TGTGCCAGTAGTATAGGTCGGGGTAACACTGAAGCTTTCTTT.

The rearrangement uses TRBV29-1 and TRBJ2-5; D gene ambiguous. Germline CDR1 reads SQVTM; CDR2 reads ANQGSEA. Deletions cut 5 bases from V and 5 bases from J, with 12 bases between. The CDR3 is 12 amino acids. In DNA, the CDR3 is TGCAGCGTTCTACCCACAAGGGAGACCCAGTACTTC. It specifies CSVLPTRETQYF.

The rearrangement links TRBV9 to TRBJ2-5; D remains ambiguous. V shed 2 bases and J shed 2 bases, with 10 bases lying between them. There are 14 residues in the CDR3. CDR1 SGDLS and CDR2 YYNGEE come from the germline V gene. CDR3 loop: CASSVRGEQETQYF. CDR3 in DNA: TGTGCCAGCAGCGTGAGAGGTGAGCAAGAGACCCAGTACTTC.

The V call is TRBV18, the J call TRBJ1-2; a weak D match, TRBD1 (5 bases). The germline gives CDR1 KGHSH, CDR2 LQKENI. Trimming took off 6 bases at V and 2 bases at J, with 19 bases between the two ends. CDR3 length: 16 amino acids. CDR3 region: CASSQNFRDRNYGYTF. The CDR3 coding sequence is TGTGCCAGCTCCCAAAACTTCAGGGATCGGAACTATGGCTACACCTTC. The full variable domain, its missing parts supplied by reference TRBV18 and TRBJ1-2, is NAGVMQNPRHLVRRRGQEARLRCSPMKGHSHVYWYRQLPEEGLKFMVYLQKENIIDESGMPKERFSAEFPKEGPSILRIQQVVRGDSAAYFCASSQNFRDRNYGYTFGSGTRLTVV.

The chain is built from TRBV19 and TRBJ1-3, with D unresolved. The CDR3 spans 14 residues. Germline assignment: CDR1 LNHDA and CDR2 SQIVND (reference sequence). V shed 5 bases and J shed 2 bases, with 10 bases lying between them. The CDR3 loop is CASSPHTAGNTIYF. In DNA form, the CDR3 reads TGTGCCAGTAGTCCCCACACTGCTGGAAACACCATATATTTT.

DNA of the CDR3: TGTGCCAGCAGTATACAGGGACAGCCCCAGCATTTT. Translating it yields CASSIQGQPQHF. The V gene is TRBV6-5, the J gene TRBJ1-5; TRBD1 is a possible D gene (6 bases). Trimming removed 5 bases from V and 7 bases from J, with 9 bases in between. The CDR3 spans 12 residues. Germline assignment: CDR1 MNHEY and CDR2 SVGAGI.

The rearrangement links TRBV5-1 to TRBJ2-1; 8 positions agree with TRBD2. V shed 0 bases and J 4 bases; nucleotides not matched to a gene: 15. The germline CDR1 and CDR2 sequences are SGHRS and YFSETQ. The CDR3 runs 19 residues. CDR3: CASSLVGLSPAGGYNEQFF. The CDR3 nucleotides are TGCGCCAGCAGCTTGGTGGGACTTTCGCCCGCGGGGGGATACAATGAGCAGTTCTTC.

The chain has TRBV6-5 and TRBJ1-3; tentatively, D is TRBD1 (5 bases). Trimming stripped 0 bases from V and 4 bases from J, with 13 bases between. Germline CDR1 MNHEY, CDR2 SVGAGI. The CDR3 consists of 16 residues. CDR3 sequence (DNA): TGTGCCAGCAGTTACTCGTCGCGGGGCATAGGAAACACCATATATTTT. Translating it yields CASSYSSRGIGNTIYF.

This chain links TRBV28 with TRBJ2-7, with D possibly matching TRBD2 (5 bases). The V end lost 3 bases, the J end lost 2 bases, and 14 bases lay between the germline ends. This CDR3 region has 15 residues. Germline CDR1 reads MDHEN; CDR2 reads SYDVKM. The chain's CDR3 is CASSFREMTTYEQYF. The CDR3 nucleotides read TGTGCCAGCAGTTTTAGGGAGATGACTACCTACGAGCAGTACTTC.

This chain connects TRBV7-2 to TRBJ1-3; no firm D call. Looked up from germline, CDR1 is SGHTA and CDR2 is FQGNSA. This CDR3 contains 14 residues. Trimming shortened V by 6 bases and J by 2 bases, and 11 bases separated the two germline ends. CDR3 residues: CASSRVTAGNTIYF. The CDR3 nucleotides read TGTGCCAGCAGTAGGGTGACGGCTGGAAACACCATATATTTT.

This chain links TRBV28 with TRBJ1-3; D remains ambiguous. The CDR3 extends over 15 amino acids. Per germline, CDR1 MDHEN and CDR2 SYDVKM. The V end was cut by 6 bases, the J end by 4 bases, with 16 bases between. The CDR3 DNA reads as TGTGCCAGCAGGGGAGAAGGGATATCAGGAAACACCATATATTTT. Protein: CASRGEGISGNTIYF.

The J gene is TRBJ2-1, the V gene TRBV24-1; unclear D gene. V lost 0 bases, J lost 0 bases, and 8 bases lay in between. The CDR3 totals 16 residues. CDR1 KGHDR and CDR2 SFDVKD come from the germline V gene. The CDR3 DNA follows: TGTGCCACCAGTGATTTGCAGGCCAGCTCCTACAATGAGCAGTTCTTC. Translation: CATSDLQASSYNEQFF.

For the CDR3, the DNA is TGTGCCAGCAGCTTGGACAGGGGGATAAACTACGAGCAGTACTTC. It yields the protein CASSLDRGINYEQYF. The V and J genes are TRBV5-5 and TRBJ2-7; 8 positions agree with TRBD1. J lost 3 bases, V lost 0 bases, and 5 bases had no gene match. The CDR3 has 15 amino acids. Germline V gene lookup returns CDR1 SGHKS and CDR2 YYEKEE (reference sequence). The variable domain in full, with the rest retrieved from reference TRBV5-5 and TRBJ2-7, is DAGVTQSPTHLIKTRGQQVTLRCSPISGHKSVSWYQQVLGQGPQFIFQYYEKEERGRGNFPDRFSARQFPNYSSELNVNALLLGDSALYLCASSLDRGINYEQYFGPGTRLTVT.

This chain connects TRBV19 to TRBJ2-1; 11 bases agree with TRBD2. The V and J ends lost 3 bases and 7 bases, in that order; junction bases with no gene match: 8. The CDR3 sequence is 16 residues long. Germline lookup yields CDR1 LNHDA and CDR2 SQIVND (reference sequence). This chain's CDR3 is CASSMSTSGGRNEQFF. The CDR3 DNA reads as TGTGCCAGTAGTATGTCTACTAGCGGGGGAAGGAATGAGCAGTTCTTC.

The chain has TRBV4-2 and TRBJ2-4; D is unclear. V lost 0 bases and J 3 bases, leaving 12 bases between the germline ends. This CDR3 region has 16 residues. Germline V gene data show CDR1 as LGHNA and CDR2 as YNFKEQ. The CDR3 sequence: CASSQDLRDFKNIQYF. For the CDR3, the DNA is TGTGCCAGCAGCCAAGATTTGAGAGACTTCAAAAACATTCAGTACTTC.

The chain has TRBV7-2 and TRBJ1-4; D is perhaps TRBD1 (6 bases). V lost 3 bases and J 4 bases, leaving 15 bases between the germline ends. Germline V gene lookup returns CDR1 SGHTA and CDR2 FQGNSA. The CDR3 contains 16 residues. CDR3 nucleotide sequence: TGTGCCAGCAGCTTGAACAGGGCCATGGGTAATGAAAAACTGTTTTTT. Amino acid sequence: CASSLNRAMGNEKLFF.

The chain uses TRBV7-2 and TRBJ1-1; no reliable D call. V was shortened by 2 bases and J by 2 bases, with 9 bases between the two germline ends. The CDR3 totals 14 residues. Germline V gives CDR1 SGHTA, CDR2 FQGNSA. In DNA, the CDR3 is TGTGCCAGCAGCTTATACCCACTTAACACTGAAGCTTTCTTT. Translating gives CASSLYPLNTEAFF.

The gene calls are TRBV10-1 and TRBJ2-2; 10 positions match TRBD2. V was clipped by 6 bases and J by 4 bases; unmatched bases: 8. This CDR3 is built from 16 residues. Germline V gives CDR1 WNHNN, CDR2 SYGVQD (reference sequence). The CDR3 sequence is CASRVSGGAGTGELFF. The CDR3 nucleotides read TGCGCCAGCAGAGTCAGCGGGGGGGCCGGCACCGGGGAGCTGTTTTTT.

The V and J genes are TRBV19 and TRBJ2-7, with 12 bases matching TRBD2. CDR1 and CDR2 (germline): LNHDA, SQIVND (reference sequence). There are 15 residues in the CDR3. Trimming at V came to 6 bases and at J to 2 bases, leaving 5 bases not matched to a gene. The CDR3 here is CASSASSGGAYEQYF. The CDR3 bases are TGTGCCAGTAGCGCGTCTAGCGGGGGGGCCTACGAGCAGTACTTC.

The gene calls are TRBV6-1 and TRBJ1-1; D gene ambiguous. Per the germline V gene, CDR1 is MNHNS and CDR2 is SASEGT. The CDR3 totals 16 residues. V lost 3 bases to trimming and J lost 0 bases, with 14 bases between them. Here the CDR3 reads CASSESRLVMNTEAFF. The DNA of the CDR3 is TGTGCCAGCAGTGAGAGCAGACTTGTCATGAACACTGAAGCTTTCTTT.

A word on this clone: Other DNA sequences in this sample translate to the same CDR3. The V and J genes are TRBV3-1 (or the pseudogene TRBV3-2) and TRBJ2-5, with 13 bases identical to TRBD2. V was pared by 3 bases and J by 2 bases, with 9 bases of the junction left unmatched. There are 18 residues in the CDR3. The germline CDR1 and CDR2 sequences are LGHDT and YNNKEL (reference sequence). CDR3 residues: CASSQGRLAGGGQETQYF. In nucleotides, the CDR3 is TGTGCCAGCAGCCAGGGAAGACTAGCGGGGGGAGGACAAGAGACCCAGTACTTC.

The rearrangement joins TRBV7-9 to TRBJ2-5; D is uncertain. Germline V gene data show CDR1 as SEHNR and CDR2 as FQNEAQ (reference sequence). CDR3 length equals 12 residues. V was trimmed by 0 bases and J by 4 bases, leaving 3 bases between them. CDR3 sequence (DNA): TGTGCCAGCAGCTTAGCCTCAGAGACCCAGTACTTC. Encoded protein: CASSLASETQYF.

V gene TRBV15 combines with J gene TRBJ1-1; 9 bases match TRBD1. Looked up from germline, CDR1 is LNHNV and CDR2 is YYDKDF (reference sequence). The CDR3 covers 17 residues. V was pared by 6 bases and J by 1 base, with 12 bases of the junction left unmatched. The CDR3 region is CATRDLDRGFGNTEAFF. The DNA for the CDR3 is TGTGCCACCAGAGACTTGGACAGGGGCTTTGGGAACACTGAAGCTTTCTTT.

This clone was detected once. The chain has TRBV10-3 and TRBJ2-1, with unresolved D. V lost 4 bases, J lost 1 base, and 8 bases lay in between. CDR1 and CDR2 from the germline V gene are ENHRY and SYGVKD. The CDR3 totals 14 residues. For the CDR3, the DNA is TGTGCCATCAGTGTAGGTTTTTCCTACAATGAGCAGTTCTTC. This sequence encodes CAISVGFSYNEQFF.

The chain uses TRBV4-3 and TRBJ2-2; 10 bases map to TRBD2. The length of the CDR3 is 20 residues. V shed 0 bases and J 4 bases; nucleotides not matched to a gene: 14. From germline, CDR1 is LGHNA and CDR2 YSLEER. The CDR3, as DNA: TGCGCCAGCAGCCAAGACGGGGGCGGGATAGCGGGGGGCCTCACCGGGGAGCTGTTTTTT. Amino acids: CASSQDGGGIAGGLTGELFF.